This T cell receptor beta chain was observed in a study of blood T cells in healthy people across ages (dated by TCRdb to between 2015 and 2017). Notes on the research overall: In model experiments, roughly one uniquely barcoded TCR beta cDNA molecule per two T cells was captured by template switching. Age-related changes in TCR beta repertoire diversity were measured in the study by deep sequencing normalized with unique cDNA molecular identifiers. The donors were divided into four age groups: young (average around 17 years), middle-aged (roughly 42), aged (62) and long-lived (roughly 86). Donors of different ages were randomly distributed across sequencing lanes to avoid experimental bias. Two additional independent replicas of 1 million unique cDNA reads from the same blood draw were analyzed for two donors (one aged 18 to 30 and one aged 80 or older).

Its CDR3 holds 17 amino acids, cysteine through phenylalanine. Of the read, only the CDR3 DNA is kept; its 51 bases are in frame from base 1. CDR1 and CDR2 were assigned from the germline V gene (reference sequence) as MNHEY and SMNVEV. The method behind the library was 5' RACE. This sample was sequenced with an Illumina HiSeq 2500. A second PCR of roughly 6 to 12 cycles was performed with a sample-barcoded 5' primer and a J-beta primer mix. Each TCR beta cDNA molecule received a unique molecular identifier from a template-switch 5' adaptor carrying 12 random nucleotides. Each sample yielded at least 3 million CDR3-containing paired-end reads. First-strand cDNA synthesis was performed from all RNA using the Mint cDNA synthesis kit, with priming by a TRBC-specific oligonucleotide. All cDNA was treated with uracil-DNA glycosylase and then went through a first 18-cycle PCR with the universal primers M1SS and BC2_uni_R. As for the authors' bioinformatics: Each sample was normalized by randomly selecting 1 million high-quality reads, each carrying a distinct molecular identifier. Instead of being binned into consensus sequences, reads with shared molecular identifiers were discarded. MiTCR, run with a Q25 quality threshold and the strictest error-elimination algorithm, handled CDR3 identification, clonotype clustering and error correction. Lower-bound total TCR beta diversity was estimated with a nonparametric unseen species model using Euler transformation. In-frame beta chains were kept once TCRdb had trimmed the public reads at Q25 with fastp and called clones with MiXCR. One record per CDR3 amino acid sequence lists the most common genes and DNA. TCRdb's processing, not the authors' own work, is the source of the V and J calls. Here the sample has 1.5 million to 2 million distinct CDR3 sequences; around 48% occur a single time. The leading ten clones occupy approximately 2% of the sample.

The donors were some 36 Caucasian individuals from Russia, aged roughly 6 to 100 years, who were systemically healthy. Around 9.9 milliliters of peripheral blood were collected from each donor into EDTA-treated Vacutainer tubes. Ficoll-Paque density-gradient centrifugation was used to isolate PBMCs, with at least 6.5 million per sample. Trizol reagent was used to extract total RNA from the PBMCs, yielding at least 6 micrograms per sample. The percentages of naive CD45RAhigh/CD27high T cells were determined by flow cytometry on a PBMC aliquot from every donor. Comment on this clonotype: Its binding antigen is unknown. Per-base quality was not reported, and no clone a single base away is much larger than it.

Study-wide conclusions, independent of this receptor: The percentage of naive T cells measured by flow cytometry correlated strongly with observed TCR beta diversity. Compared with the aged group, the long-lived group had more naive CD4+ T cells, fewer expanded clones and increased TCR diversity, suggesting age selection. Estimates of total diversity based on one million sequenced T cells were regarded as lower bounds and as underestimates. Observed TCR beta diversity per million T cells fell roughly linearly with age, and a significant reduction was already apparent by age roughly 40. Because profiling used bulk unsorted PBMCs, naive and antigen-experienced compartments could not be compared conclusively. Because the CMV infection status of the donors was unknown, age-related changes in expanded clonotypes may potentially have been confounded.

The sequence was obtained from a woman in her 40s in good health. The chain was built from TRBV27 and TRBJ2-7; a confident D gene designation cannot be given. The J call is doubtful: the DNA matches TRBJ2-5 better. What was sequenced was blood. The nucleotide sequence reads as follows: TGTGCCAGCAGTTTATCGTATCGGCTGGGGATCAGCGAGACCCAGTACTTC. Its translation is CASSLSYRLGISETQYF.